This entry lists 14 T cell receptor beta chains sequenced from one sample in a study of control samples from healthy donors and cancer patients. Profiled with immunoSEQ multiplex PCR; TCRdb holds only in-frame clones, not every one. The data show tens of thousands of clones, around 89% seen once. What was sequenced was PBMCs. The receptor set was obtained from a man between 60 and 75 years old with colorectal cancer.

The chain combines TRBV5-6 with TRBJ1-2; D ambiguous. There are 14 residues in the CDR3. Trimming pared 3 bases from V and 4 bases from J, leaving 13 bases between. CDR1 SGHDT and CDR2 YYEEEE come from the germline V gene. DNA for the CDR3: TGTGCCAGCAGCTCACCGGCACAAGTCTATGGCTACACCTTC. Protein sequence: CASSSPAQVYGYTF.

The V gene is TRBV5-8, the J gene TRBJ2-3; the D is unclear. CDR3 size: 13 residues. From germline, CDR1 is SGHTS and CDR2 YDEGEE. The V end lost 4 bases, the J end lost 0 bases, and 6 bases lay between the germline ends. CDR3 sequence: CASSQGSTDTQYF. The CDR3 region has the DNA TGTGCCAGCAGCCAAGGCAGCACAGATACGCAGTATTTT. The full variable domain, rest sourced from reference TRBV5-8 and TRBJ2-3, is EAGVTQSPTHLIKTRGQQATLRCSPISGHTSVYWYQQALGLGLQFLLWYDEGEERNRGNFPPRFSGRQFPNYSSELNVNALELEDSALYLCASSQGSTDTQYFGPGTRLTVL.

The rearrangement joins TRBV10-3 to TRBJ2-5; D remains unclear. Germline V gene sequence: CDR1 ENHRY, CDR2 SYGVKD. This CDR3 contains 13 residues. V was clipped by 7 bases and J by 2 bases, with 11 bases between them. The CDR3 sequence: CAITTTPQETQYF. The CDR3 DNA follows: TGTGCCATCACTACCACACCGCAAGAGACCCAGTACTTC.

The rearrangement joins TRBV6-1 to TRBJ1-2; 10 bases match TRBD1. This CDR3 contains 17 residues. The germline gives CDR1 MNHNS, CDR2 SASEGT. Trimming took 1 base from V and 8 from J; bases not matched to a gene: 13. Written as DNA, the CDR3 is TGTGCCAGCAGTGAAGTGGGAGCGACAGGGGGCGCCAGCGGCTACACCTTC. Translating gives CASSEVGATGGASGYTF.

This rearrangement joins TRBV7-2 to TRBJ1-2; D perhaps matches TRBD1 (5 bases). Trimming removed 4 bases from V and 4 bases from J, with 10 bases in between. This CDR3 has 13 amino acids. Germline CDR1 and CDR2: SGHTA and FQGNSA. This chain's CDR3 is CASSYLGGYGYTF. CDR3 nucleotides: TGTGCCAGCAGCTATTTGGGGGGCTATGGCTACACCTTC. Full variable domain (missing parts from reference TRBV7-2 and TRBJ1-2): GAGVSQSPSNKVTEKGKDVELRCDPISGHTALYWYRQSLGQGLEFLIYFQGNSAPDKSGLPSDRFSAERTGGSVSTLTIQRTQQEDSAVYLCASSYLGGYGYTFGSGTRLTVV.

The chain uses TRBV11-3 and TRBJ2-1; D unclear. Trimming removed 1 base from V and 9 bases from J, with 16 bases in between. In germline, CDR1 is SGHNT, CDR2 YENEEA. The CDR3 has 15 amino acids. The CDR3 DNA sequence: TGTGCCAGCAGCTTAGTCCCCAGCCCAAGCACTGAGCAGTTCTTC. Translated: CASSLVPSPSTEQFF.

The rearrangement links TRBV10-3 to TRBJ1-3; a possible D gene is TRBD1 (5 bases). CDR1 ENHRY and CDR2 SYGVKD come from the germline V gene. Deletions cut 10 bases from V and 0 bases from J, with 10 bases between. The CDR3 extends over 13 amino acids. The CDR3 nucleotides are TGTGCCACAACAGGCAGCTCTGGAAACACCATATATTTT. Protein: CATTGSSGNTIYF.

The rearrangement joins TRBV18 to TRBJ2-1, with TRBD2 matching 10 bases. The CDR3 extends over 16 amino acids. J gave up 2 bases and V 4 bases, and 5 bases lay outside the gene matches. CDR1 and CDR2 from the germline V gene are KGHSH and LQKENI. The CDR3 DNA is TGTGCCAGCTCACGCCAGCGGGGGGGCCCCTACAATGAGCAGTTCTTC. This sequence encodes CASSRQRGGPYNEQFF.

The V gene is TRBV5-1, the J gene TRBJ1-2; maybe TRBD1 (5 bases). The CDR3 totals 13 residues. The V gene's germline CDR1 is SGHRS and CDR2 YFSETQ. Trimming pared 2 bases from V and 4 bases from J, leaving 9 bases between. Here the CDR3 reads CASSFQGAYGYTF. CDR3 bases: TGCGCCAGCAGCTTCCAGGGAGCCTATGGCTACACCTTC. The full variable domain, rest sourced from reference TRBV5-1 and TRBJ1-2, is KAGVTQTPRYLIKTRGQQVTLSCSPISGHRSVSWYQQTPGQGLQFLFEYFSETQRNKGNFPGRFSGRQFSNSRSEMNVSTLELGDSALYLCASSFQGAYGYTFGSGTRLTVV.

CDR3 sequence reads: CASSVAPHSQETQYF. For the CDR3, the DNA is TGTGCCAGCAGCGTAGCTCCCCACTCACAAGAGACCCAGTACTTC. The V and J genes are TRBV9 and TRBJ2-5; D call uncertain. The CDR3 runs 15 residues. Trimming took off 0 bases at V and 2 bases at J, with 11 bases between the two ends. Germline V lookup: CDR1 SGDLS, CDR2 YYNGEE.

V gene TRBV7-9 combines with J gene TRBJ1-2, with TRBD1 matching over 9 bases. After removal of 1 base from V and 5 bases from J, the junction contained 5 bases not matched to a gene. CDR1 and CDR2 (germline): SEHNR, FQNEAQ (reference sequence). The CDR3 sequence is 15 residues long. CDR3 sequence reads: CASSLVMTGGYGYTF. In DNA form, the CDR3 reads TGTGCCAGCAGCTTAGTAATGACAGGGGGGTATGGCTACACCTTC.

This chain connects TRBV15 to TRBJ2-7; 7 bases map to TRBD1. The germline gives CDR1 LNHNV, CDR2 YYDKDF (reference sequence). CDR3 length: 14 residues. The ends lost 1 base at V and 2 bases at J; junction bases unmatched: 2. CDR3 sequence (DNA): TGTGCCACCAGCAGAGGGCAGGGGGCCTACGAGCAGTACTTC. Its protein is CATSRGQGAYEQYF. Variable domain in full (rest from reference TRBV15 and TRBJ2-7): DAMVIQNPRYQVTQFGKPVTLSCSQTLNHNVMYWYQQKSSQAPKLLFHYYDKDFNNEADTPDNFQSRRPNTSFCFLDIRSPGLGDTAMYLCATSRGQGAYEQYFGPGTRLTVT.

The chain couples TRBV15 to TRBJ2-5, with 9 bases fitting TRBD2. The CDR3 consists of 15 residues. Germline CDR1 LNHNV, CDR2 YYDKDF (reference sequence). The V segment lost 5 bases and the J segment 5 bases; nucleotides outside the gene matches: 9. CDR3 loop: CATSAWTSVRETQYF. The CDR3 nucleotides are TGTGCCACCAGCGCCTGGACTAGCGTAAGGGAGACCCAGTACTTC.

The chain has TRBV19 and TRBJ2-7; the D gene is possibly TRBD2 (5 bases). The germline CDR1 and CDR2 sequences are LNHDA and SQIVND (reference sequence). The V end lost 11 bases, the J end lost 0 bases, and 17 bases lay between the germline ends. The length of the CDR3 is 14 residues. The CDR3 loop reads CASSREFSSYEQYF. Here the CDR3 DNA reads TGTGCCTCTAGTAGGGAGTTCAGCTCCTACGAGCAGTACTTC.